This TCR beta chain emerged from a study of regulatory T cells in long-lasting Graves disease. There are many counts of this clonotype. The antigen is unknown. The sample's time point: persistent/refractory GD, antithyroid drugs over 5 years with positive TRAb. PBMCs were the source of the RNA used for TCR sequencing. Whole-study results and caveats: Results may be inaccurate due to the small sample size. Newly diagnosed Graves' patients exceeded persistent ones in TCR diversity. Blood alone, not thyroid tissue, was studied.

The authors built TCR beta libraries using iRepertoire HTBI primers and Arm-PCR of CDR3 regions. TCRdb reanalysed the multiplex PCR reads using MiXCR and keeps one entry per CDR3 protein. The sample consists of approximately 360,000 distinct CDR3 sequences, roughly 23% of them appearing once. The specimen was peripheral blood mononuclear cells (PBMCs), collected when the disease was refractory, from a patient treated with antithyroid drugs. The TCR was taken from a woman aged 35 to 49 with Graves disease.

CDR3 sequence (DNA): TGTGCCAGCAGCCGGGTCGAGACCCAGTACTTC. It yields the protein CASSRVETQYF. The V call is TRBV11-2, the J call TRBJ2-5; D gene unclear. The CDR3 runs to 11 residues. From germline, CDR1 is SGHAT and CDR2 FQNNGV. V lost 5 bases and J 5 bases, leaving 6 bases between the germline ends.